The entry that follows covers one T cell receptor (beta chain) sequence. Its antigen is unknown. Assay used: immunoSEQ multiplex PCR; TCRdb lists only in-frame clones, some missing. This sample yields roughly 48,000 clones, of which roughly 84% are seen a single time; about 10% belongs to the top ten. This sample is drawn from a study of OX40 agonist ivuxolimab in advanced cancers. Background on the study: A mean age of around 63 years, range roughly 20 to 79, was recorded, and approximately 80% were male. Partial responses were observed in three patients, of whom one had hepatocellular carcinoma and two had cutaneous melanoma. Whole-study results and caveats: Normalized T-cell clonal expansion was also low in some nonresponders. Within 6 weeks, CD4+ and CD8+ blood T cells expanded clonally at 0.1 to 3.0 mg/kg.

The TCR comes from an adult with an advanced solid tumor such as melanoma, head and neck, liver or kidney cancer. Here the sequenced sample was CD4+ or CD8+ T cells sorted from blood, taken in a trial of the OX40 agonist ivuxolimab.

As DNA, the CDR3 is TGTGCCAGCAGCTCCGGGCCAACGCTAATTAATGAAAAACTGTTTTTT. It encodes CASSSGPTLINEKLFF. The chain carries TRBV2 and TRBJ1-4, with D unclear. CDR1 and CDR2 from the germline V gene are SNHLY and FYNNEI. The V and J ends lost 6 bases and 4 bases respectively, with 18 bases between them. The CDR3 has 16 residues.